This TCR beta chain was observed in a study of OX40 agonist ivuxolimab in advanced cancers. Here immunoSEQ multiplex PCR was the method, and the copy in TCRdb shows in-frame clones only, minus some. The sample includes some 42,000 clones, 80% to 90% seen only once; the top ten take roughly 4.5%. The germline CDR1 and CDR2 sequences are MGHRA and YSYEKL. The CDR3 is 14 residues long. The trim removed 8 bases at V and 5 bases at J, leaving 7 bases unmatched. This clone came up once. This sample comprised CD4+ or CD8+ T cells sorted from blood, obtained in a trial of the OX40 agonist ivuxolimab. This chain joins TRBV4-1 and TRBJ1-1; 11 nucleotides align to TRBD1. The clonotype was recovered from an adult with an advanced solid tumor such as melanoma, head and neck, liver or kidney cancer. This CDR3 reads CASFRDRGDTEAFF. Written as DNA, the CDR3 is TGCGCCAGCTTTCGGGACAGGGGGGATACTGAAGCTTTCTTT.